This T cell receptor (beta chain) was captured in a study of CD8+ T cells in alopecia areata. As the sequencing template, cDNA was produced by extracting RNA and reverse transcribing it. TCRdb's table, derived via immunoSEQ multiplex PCR, lists solely in-frame clones and lacks some. Of more than 150,000 clones listed, 40% to 65% are singletons. Sample treatment: oral pan-JAK inhibitor, 5-10 mg twice daily. CD4+ and CD8+ T cells were sorted from PBMCs stained for CD3, CD4 and CD8. Trimming took 4 bases from V and 6 from J; bases not matched to a gene: 6. The CDR3 totals 14 residues. Germline V gene sequence: CDR1 SGHNT, CDR2 YYREEE (reference sequence).

Sample: CD8+ T cells sorted from blood, taken around week 54, from a patient treated with tofacitinib. This clonotype was obtained from a human donor with alopecia areata. V gene TRBV5-4 combines with J gene TRBJ2-1, with 8 bases identical to TRBD1. As DNA, the CDR3 is TGTGCCAGCAGCCATCCAGGGGGCTCCAATGAGCAGTTCTTC. It translates to CASSHPGGSNEQFF.